This is a list of T cell receptor beta chains from one sample in a study of T cell responses to AZD1222 COVID-19 vaccine. The table came from immunoSEQ multiplex PCR; TCRdb's copy has only in-frame clones and leaves some out. The table records about 180,000 clones, about nine tenths of them present only once. Sequencing was performed on peripheral blood, taken 28 days after the second AZD1222 dose. The receptors shown here come from an adult who received the AZD1222 COVID-19 vaccine. The CDR3 runs from the conserved cysteine through the conserved F or W. D genes are given only for firm matches. Clone size, where shown, is once, few, many, or a class for clones that have expanded.

CDR3 DNA,CDR3 protein,D gene,clone size,V gene,J gene
TGTGCAAGTCGCTTCGTGAAGAGGGGCAATGAAAAACTGTTTTTT,CASRFVKRGNEKLFF,-,-,TRBV12-2,TRBJ1-4
TGCGCCAGCAGCTTGGTCGAGGGGACTGAAGCTTTCTTT,CASSLVEGTEAFF,-,once,TRBV5-1,TRBJ1-1
TGTGCCAGCAGCTTGGGGGCGGGGCCCTCCTACGAGCAGTACTTC,CASSLGAGPSYEQYF,-,-,TRBV5-4,TRBJ2-7
TGTGCCAGCAGCCAAGAACTAGCGGGACCCCCCTACGAGCAGTACTTC,CASSQELAGPPYEQYF,TRBD2,-,TRBV4-2,TRBJ2-7
TGTGCCAGCAGTTACCGGGACGAGAACTATGGCTACACCTTC,CASSYRDENYGYTF,-,-,TRBV6-5,TRBJ1-2
TGTGCCAGTAATTCCGGGCAGGGAGTGTTAGGGCCCCAGCATTTT,CASNSGQGVLGPQHF,-,-,TRBV19,TRBJ1-5
TGTGCCTGGAGTGTGAGCTCCTACGAGCAGTACTTC,CAWSVSSYEQYF,-,once,TRBV30,TRBJ2-7
TGTGCCAGCAGCTTGGCACCGGGCCCGGGCCACTCCTACAATGAGCAGTTCTTC,CASSLAPGPGHSYNEQFF,-,-,TRBV5-5,TRBJ2-1
TGTGCCAGCAGCCCGAGGGGAGCGGGGGGCTCCTACGAGCAGTACTTC,CASSPRGAGGSYEQYF,TRBD2,-,TRBV7-9,TRBJ2-7
TGTGCCAGCAGGGGACAGGGTGGGAACACTGAAGCTTTCTTT,CASRGQGGNTEAFF,TRBD1,-,TRBV7-9,TRBJ1-1